The 3 T cell receptor beta chains given below trace back to one sample, sequenced in a study of Graves' ophthalmopathy and Graves' hyperthyroidism. TCR beta CDR3 regions were amplified from RNA transcripts. RT-PCR in the first round used HTBI primers; a second-round multiplex PCR followed. TCRdb called the multiplex PCR reads again in MiXCR, with one record for every CDR3 protein. The data contain approximately 1.2 million distinct CDR3 sequences, less than 45% of them seen just once; the ten biggest clones take up 11%. Input material: peripheral blood or thyroid tissue (not recorded which). These receptors all stem from an adult man with Graves' hyperthyroidism.

This clonotype was picked up one time. This chain links TRBV27 with TRBJ1-1, with 10 bases identical to TRBD1. With 8 bases clipped from V and 6 bases from J, the junction kept 6 bases outside the gene matches. CDR1 is MNHEY, CDR2 SMNVEV, per germline (reference sequence). This CDR3 is built from 13 residues. The CDR3 here is CASQTGGKSEAFF. CDR3 sequence (DNA): TGTGCCAGCCAGACAGGGGGCAAGTCTGAAGCTTTCTTT.

This clonotype has a count of ten or more. The chain joins TRBV10-3 to TRBJ2-7, with D perhaps TRBD1 or TRBD2 (6 bases each). Germline-derived CDR1 and CDR2 are ENHRY and SYGVKD. CDR3 length equals 12 residues. Trimming removed 10 bases from V and 2 bases from J, with 12 bases in between. In DNA, the CDR3 is TGTGCCACCAGGGGCGGGACCTACGAGCAGTACTTC. Translating it yields CATRGGTYEQYF.

The chain combines TRBV24-1 with TRBJ2-1; tentatively, D is TRBD1 or TRBD2 (5 bases each). The CDR3 is 14 amino acids. V shed 5 bases and J shed 3 bases, with 10 bases lying between them. Germline lookup yields CDR1 KGHDR and CDR2 SFDVKD. The CDR3 is CATSGAGSYNEQFF. The CDR3 coding sequence is TGTGCCACCAGTGGGGCAGGGAGCTACAATGAGCAGTTCTTC.